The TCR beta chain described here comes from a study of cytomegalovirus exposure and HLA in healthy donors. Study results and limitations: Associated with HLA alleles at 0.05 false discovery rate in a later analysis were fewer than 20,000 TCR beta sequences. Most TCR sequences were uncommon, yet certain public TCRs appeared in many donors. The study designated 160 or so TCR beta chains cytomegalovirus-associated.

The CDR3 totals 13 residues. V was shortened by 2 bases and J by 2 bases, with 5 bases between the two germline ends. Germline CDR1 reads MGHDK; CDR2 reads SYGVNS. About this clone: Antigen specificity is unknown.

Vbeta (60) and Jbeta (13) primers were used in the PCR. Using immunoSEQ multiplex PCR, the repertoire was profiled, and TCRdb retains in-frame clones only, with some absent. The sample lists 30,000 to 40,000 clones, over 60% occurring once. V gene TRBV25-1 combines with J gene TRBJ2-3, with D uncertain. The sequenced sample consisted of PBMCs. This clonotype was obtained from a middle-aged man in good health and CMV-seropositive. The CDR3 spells CASSEQVTDTQYF. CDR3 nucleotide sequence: TGTGCCAGCAGTGAACAGGTCACAGATACGCAGTATTTT.